The TCR beta chain described here comes from a study of T-cell reconstitution after alpha-beta-depleted transplantation in children. TCRbeta library preparation incorporated unique molecular identifiers. TCRdb reprocessed the PCR reads with MiXCR, giving one entry per CDR3 protein. The sample has hundreds of thousands of distinct CDR3 sequences; around 12% are singletons. The CDR3 has 13 amino acids. Trimming cost V 0 bases and J 8 bases, with 7 bases left between them. Per the germline V gene, CDR1 is LNHNV and CDR2 is YYDKDF (reference sequence). This clonotype originated in a human donor who donated a stem cell graft to a child with acute lymphoblastic leukemia. The J gene is TRBJ2-2, the V gene TRBV15; D not resolved. The sequencing used PBMCs from the stem cell graft donor, collected from the stem cell graft. The CDR3 sequence is CATSRDHAGELFF. The CDR3 nucleotides are TGTGCCACCAGCAGAGATCACGCGGGGGAGCTGTTTTTT.